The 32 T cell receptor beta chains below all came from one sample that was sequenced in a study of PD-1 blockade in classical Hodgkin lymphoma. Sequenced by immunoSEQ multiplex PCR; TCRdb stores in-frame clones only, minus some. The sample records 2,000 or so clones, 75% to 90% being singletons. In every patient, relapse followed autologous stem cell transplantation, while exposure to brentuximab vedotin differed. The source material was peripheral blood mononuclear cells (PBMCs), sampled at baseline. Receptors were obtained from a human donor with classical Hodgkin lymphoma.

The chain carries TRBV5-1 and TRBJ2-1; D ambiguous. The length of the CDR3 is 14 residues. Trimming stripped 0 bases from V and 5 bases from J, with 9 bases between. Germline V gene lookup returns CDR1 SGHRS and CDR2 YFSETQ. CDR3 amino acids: CASSLAGQNNEQFF. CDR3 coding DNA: TGCGCCAGCAGCTTGGCCGGGCAAAACAATGAGCAGTTCTTC.

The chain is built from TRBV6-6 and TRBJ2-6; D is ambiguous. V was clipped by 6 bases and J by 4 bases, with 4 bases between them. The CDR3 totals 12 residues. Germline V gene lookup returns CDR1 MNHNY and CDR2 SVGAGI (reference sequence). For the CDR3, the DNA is TGTGCCAGCAGCCCCGGGGCCAACGTCCTGACTTTC. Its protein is CASSPGANVLTF.

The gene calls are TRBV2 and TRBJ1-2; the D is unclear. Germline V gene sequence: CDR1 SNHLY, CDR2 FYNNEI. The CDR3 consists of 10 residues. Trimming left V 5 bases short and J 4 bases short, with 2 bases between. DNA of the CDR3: TGTGCCAGCAGTCTCTATGGCTACACCTTC. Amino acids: CASSLYGYTF.

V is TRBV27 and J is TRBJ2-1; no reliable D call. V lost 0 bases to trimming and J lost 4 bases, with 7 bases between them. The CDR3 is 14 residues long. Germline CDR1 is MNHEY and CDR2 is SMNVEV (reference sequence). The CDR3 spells CASSLSGSYNEQFF. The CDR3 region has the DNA TGTGCCAGCAGTTTATCTGGCAGTTACAATGAGCAGTTCTTC.

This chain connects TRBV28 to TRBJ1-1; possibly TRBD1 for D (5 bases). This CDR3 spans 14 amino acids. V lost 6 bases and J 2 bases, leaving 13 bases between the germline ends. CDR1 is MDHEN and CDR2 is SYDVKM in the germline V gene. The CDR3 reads CASRAGHLNTEAFF. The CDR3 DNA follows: TGTGCCAGCAGAGCCGGACACCTAAACACTGAAGCTTTCTTT.

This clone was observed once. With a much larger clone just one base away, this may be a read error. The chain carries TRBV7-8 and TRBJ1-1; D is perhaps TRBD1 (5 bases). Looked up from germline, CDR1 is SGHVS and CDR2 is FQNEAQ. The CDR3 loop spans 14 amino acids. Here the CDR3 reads CAGSPGGADTEAFF. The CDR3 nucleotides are TGTGCCGGCAGCCCTGGTGGGGCTGACACTGAAGCTTTCTTT.

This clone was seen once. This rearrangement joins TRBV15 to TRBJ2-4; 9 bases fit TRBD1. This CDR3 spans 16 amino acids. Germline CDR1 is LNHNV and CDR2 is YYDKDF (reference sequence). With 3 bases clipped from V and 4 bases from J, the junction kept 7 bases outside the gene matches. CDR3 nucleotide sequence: TGTGCCACCAGCAGGGCCGGGACAGGGATGAAAAACATTCAGTACTTC. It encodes CATSRAGTGMKNIQYF.

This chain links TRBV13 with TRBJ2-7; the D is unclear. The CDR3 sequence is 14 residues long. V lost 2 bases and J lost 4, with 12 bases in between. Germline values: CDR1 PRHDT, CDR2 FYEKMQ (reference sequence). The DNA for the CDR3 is TGTGCCAGCAGCTTACGGTTGGGGTATTACGAGCAGTACTTC. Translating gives CASSLRLGYYEQYF.

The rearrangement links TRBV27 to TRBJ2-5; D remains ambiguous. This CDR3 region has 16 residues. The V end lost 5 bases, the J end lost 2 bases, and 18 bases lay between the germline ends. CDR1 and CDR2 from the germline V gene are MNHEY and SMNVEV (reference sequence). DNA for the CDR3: TGTGCCAGCAGTCCCCTGATTGGGGATGGTCAAGAGACCCAGTACTTC. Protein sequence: CASSPLIGDGQETQYF.

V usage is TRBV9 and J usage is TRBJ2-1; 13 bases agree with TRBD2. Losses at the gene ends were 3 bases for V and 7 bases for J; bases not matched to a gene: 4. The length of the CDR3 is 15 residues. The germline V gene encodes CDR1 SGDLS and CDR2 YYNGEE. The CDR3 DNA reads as TGTGCCAGCAGCGCACTAGCGGGGGGGCGGAATGAGCAGTTCTTC. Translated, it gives CASSALAGGRNEQFF.

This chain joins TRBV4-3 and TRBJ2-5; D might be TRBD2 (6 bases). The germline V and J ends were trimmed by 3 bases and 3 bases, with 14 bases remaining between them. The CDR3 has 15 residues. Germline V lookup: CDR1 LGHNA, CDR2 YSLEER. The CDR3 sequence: CASSHQTWGEETQYF. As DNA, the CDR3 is TGCGCCAGCAGCCATCAAACATGGGGGGAAGAGACCCAGTACTTC.

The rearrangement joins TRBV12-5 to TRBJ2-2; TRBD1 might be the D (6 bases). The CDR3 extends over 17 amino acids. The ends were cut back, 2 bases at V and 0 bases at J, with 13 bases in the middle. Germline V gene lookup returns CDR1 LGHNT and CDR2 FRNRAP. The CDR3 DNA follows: TGTGCTAGTGGTTTGATAGGGGGTATCCCGAACACCGGGGAGCTGTTTTTT. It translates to CASGLIGGIPNTGELFF. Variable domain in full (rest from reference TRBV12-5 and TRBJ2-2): DARVTQTPRHKVTEMGQEVTMRCQPILGHNTVFWYRQTMMQGLELLAYFRNRAPLDDSGMPKDRFSAEMPDATLATLKIQPSEPRDSAVYFCASGLIGGIPNTGELFFGEGSRLTVL.

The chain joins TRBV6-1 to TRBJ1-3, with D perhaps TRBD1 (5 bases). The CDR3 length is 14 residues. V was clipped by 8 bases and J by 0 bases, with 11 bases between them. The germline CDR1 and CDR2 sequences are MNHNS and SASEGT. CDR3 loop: CASPGPYSGNTIYF. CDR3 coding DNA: TGTGCCAGCCCGGGACCCTACTCTGGAAACACCATATATTTT.

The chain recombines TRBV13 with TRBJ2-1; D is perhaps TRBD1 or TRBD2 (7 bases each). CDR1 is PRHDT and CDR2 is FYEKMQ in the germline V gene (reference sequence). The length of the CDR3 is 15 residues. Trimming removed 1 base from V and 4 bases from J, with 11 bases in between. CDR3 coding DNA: TGTGCCAGCAGCTTAGACAGGGGAGGGTACAATGAGCAGTTCTTC. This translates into CASSLDRGGYNEQFF.

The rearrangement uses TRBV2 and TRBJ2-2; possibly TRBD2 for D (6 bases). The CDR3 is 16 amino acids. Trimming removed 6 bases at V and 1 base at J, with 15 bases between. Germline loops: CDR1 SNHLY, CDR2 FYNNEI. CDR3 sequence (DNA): TGTGCCAGCAGACCCACTAACGGGGGGAACACCGGGGAGCTGTTTTTT. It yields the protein CASRPTNGGNTGELFF.

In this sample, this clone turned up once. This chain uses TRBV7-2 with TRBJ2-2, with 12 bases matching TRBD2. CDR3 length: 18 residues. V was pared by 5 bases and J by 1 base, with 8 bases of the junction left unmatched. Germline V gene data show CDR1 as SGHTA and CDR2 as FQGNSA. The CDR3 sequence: CASSPTTSGGLNTGELFF. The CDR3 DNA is TGTGCCAGCAGCCCGACAACTAGCGGGGGGCTGAACACCGGGGAGCTGTTTTTT.

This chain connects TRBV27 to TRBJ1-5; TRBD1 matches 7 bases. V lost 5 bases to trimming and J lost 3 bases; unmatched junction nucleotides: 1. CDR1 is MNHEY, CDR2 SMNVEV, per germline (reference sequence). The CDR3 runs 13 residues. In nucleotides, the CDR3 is TGTGCCAGCAGTGGGACAGTCAATCAGCCCCAGCATTTT. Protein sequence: CASSGTVNQPQHF.

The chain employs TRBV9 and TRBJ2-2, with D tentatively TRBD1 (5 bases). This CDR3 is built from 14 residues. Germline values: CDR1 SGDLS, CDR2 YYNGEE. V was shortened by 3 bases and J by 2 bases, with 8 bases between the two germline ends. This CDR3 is CASSATVNTGELFF. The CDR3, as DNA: TGTGCCAGCAGCGCGACAGTTAACACCGGGGAGCTGTTTTTT.

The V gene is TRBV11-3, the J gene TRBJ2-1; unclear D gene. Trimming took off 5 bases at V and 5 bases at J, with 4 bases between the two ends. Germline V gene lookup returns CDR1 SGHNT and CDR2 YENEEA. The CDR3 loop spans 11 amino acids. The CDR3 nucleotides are TGTGCCAGCAGCCGAGACAATGAGCAGTTCTTC. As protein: CASSRDNEQFF. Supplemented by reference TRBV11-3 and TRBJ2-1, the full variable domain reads EAGVVQSPRYKIIEKKQPVAFWCNPISGHNTLYWYLQNLGQGPELLIRYENEEAVDDSQLPKDRFSAERLKGVDSTLKIQPAELGDSAVYLCASSRDNEQFFGPGTRLTVL.

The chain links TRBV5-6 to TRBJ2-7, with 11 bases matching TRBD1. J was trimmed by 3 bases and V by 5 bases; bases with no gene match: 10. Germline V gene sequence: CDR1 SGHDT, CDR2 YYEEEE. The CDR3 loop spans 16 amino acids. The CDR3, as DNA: TGTGCCAGCAGACGAGTACCTGGGACAGGGGGCTACGAGCAGTACTTC. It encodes CASRRVPGTGGYEQYF.

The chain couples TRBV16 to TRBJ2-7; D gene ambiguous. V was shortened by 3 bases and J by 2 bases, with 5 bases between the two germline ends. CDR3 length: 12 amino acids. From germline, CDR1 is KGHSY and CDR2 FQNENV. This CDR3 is CASSQLTYEQYF. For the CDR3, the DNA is TGTGCCAGCAGCCAGTTAACCTACGAGCAGTACTTC.

CDR3 nucleotide sequence: TGCGCCAGCAGCCAAGATGGGGACTCTGGGGCCAACGTCCTGACTTTC. This codes for CASSQDGDSGANVLTF. The chain uses TRBV4-3 and TRBJ2-6; D is ambiguous. The germline gives CDR1 LGHNA, CDR2 YSLEER. The CDR3 is made up of 16 amino acids. V lost 0 bases and J 0 bases, leaving 6 bases between the germline ends.

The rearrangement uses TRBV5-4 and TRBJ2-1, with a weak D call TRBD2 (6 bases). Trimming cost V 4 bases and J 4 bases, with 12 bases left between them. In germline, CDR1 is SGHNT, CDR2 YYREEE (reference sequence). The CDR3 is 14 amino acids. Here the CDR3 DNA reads TGTGCCAGCAGCCTGGGGGGTGGGTACAATGAGCAGTTCTTC. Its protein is CASSLGGGYNEQFF. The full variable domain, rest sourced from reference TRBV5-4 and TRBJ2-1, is ETGVTQSPTHLIKTRGQQVTLRCSSQSGHNTVSWYQQALGQGPQFIFQYYREEENGRGNFPPRFSGLQFPNYSSELNVNALELDDSALYLCASSLGGGYNEQFFGPGTRLTVL.

The CDR3 region is CAFIGQGAKLISQPQHF. The CDR3 bases are TGCGCCTTCATAGGGCAGGGGGCGAAGTTGATCAGCCAGCCCCAGCATTTT. This chain connects TRBV5-1 to TRBJ1-5; TRBD1 aligns across 8 bases. There are 17 residues in the CDR3. Unmatched junction bases numbered 22, after V lost 10 bases and J lost 7 bases. The germline V gene encodes CDR1 SGHRS and CDR2 YFSETQ.

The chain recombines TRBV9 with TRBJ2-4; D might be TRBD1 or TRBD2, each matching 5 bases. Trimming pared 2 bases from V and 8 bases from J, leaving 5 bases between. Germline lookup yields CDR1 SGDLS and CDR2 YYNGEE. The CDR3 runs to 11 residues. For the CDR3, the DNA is TGTGCCAGCAGCGTGGGGGACATTCAGTACTTC. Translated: CASSVGDIQYF. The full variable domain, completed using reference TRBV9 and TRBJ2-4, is DSGVTQTPKHLITATGQRVTLRCSPRSGDLSVYWYQQSLDQGLQFLIQYYNGEERAKGNILERFSAQQFPDLHSELNLSSLELGDSALYFCASSVGDIQYFGAGTRLSVL.

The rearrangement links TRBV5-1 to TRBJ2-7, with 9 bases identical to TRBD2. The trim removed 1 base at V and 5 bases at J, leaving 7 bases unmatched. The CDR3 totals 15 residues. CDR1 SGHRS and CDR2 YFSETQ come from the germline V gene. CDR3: CASSLSPSGVHEQYF. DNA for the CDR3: TGCGCCAGCAGCTTGTCCCCTAGCGGGGTACACGAGCAGTACTTC.

DNA for the CDR3: TGTGCCAGCAGCTCGGATCAAGAGACCCAGTACTTC. Protein sequence: CASSSDQETQYF. The chain carries TRBV7-8 and TRBJ2-5; D call uncertain. The germline V gene has CDR1 SGHVS and CDR2 FQNEAQ. V dropped 4 bases and J dropped 2 bases, with 5 bases sitting between them. CDR3 length: 12 residues. Full variable domain (missing parts from reference TRBV7-8 and TRBJ2-5): GAGVSQSPRYKVAKRGQDVALRCDPISGHVSLFWYQQALGQGPEFLTYFQNEAQLDKSGLPSDRFFAERPEGSVSTLKIQRTQQEDSAVYLCASSSDQETQYFGPGTRLLVL.

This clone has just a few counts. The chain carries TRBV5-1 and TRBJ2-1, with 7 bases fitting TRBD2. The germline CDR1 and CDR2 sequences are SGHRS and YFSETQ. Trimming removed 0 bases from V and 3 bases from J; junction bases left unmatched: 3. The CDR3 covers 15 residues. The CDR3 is CASSLAGEGYNEQFF. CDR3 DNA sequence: TGCGCCAGCAGCTTGGCCGGGGAGGGCTACAATGAGCAGTTCTTC.

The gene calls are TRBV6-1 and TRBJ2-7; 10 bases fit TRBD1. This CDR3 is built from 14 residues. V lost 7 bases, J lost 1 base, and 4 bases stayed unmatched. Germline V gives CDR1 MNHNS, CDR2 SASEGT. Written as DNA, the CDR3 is TGTGCCAGCAAGTGGGGACAGGGGTCCTACGAGCAGTACTTC. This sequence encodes CASKWGQGSYEQYF.

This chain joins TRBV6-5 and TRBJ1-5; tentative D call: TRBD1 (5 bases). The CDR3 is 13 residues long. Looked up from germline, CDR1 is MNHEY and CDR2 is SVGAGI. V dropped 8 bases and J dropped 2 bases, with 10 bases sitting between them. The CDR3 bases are TGTGCCAGCGGGGGAATTGGCAATCAGCCCCAGCATTTT. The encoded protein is CASGGIGNQPQHF.

The CDR3 bases are TGTGCCAGTACCACCTCCGGGACAGCCAAAAAAGAGACCCAGTACTTC. Translating it yields CASTTSGTAKKETQYF. The chain has TRBV19 and TRBJ2-5, with 7 bases aligning to TRBD1. The CDR3 consists of 16 residues. Germline V CDR1 and CDR2: LNHDA, SQIVND (reference sequence). Germline trimming cut 7 bases from V and 3 bases from J; bases unmatched to any gene: 14.

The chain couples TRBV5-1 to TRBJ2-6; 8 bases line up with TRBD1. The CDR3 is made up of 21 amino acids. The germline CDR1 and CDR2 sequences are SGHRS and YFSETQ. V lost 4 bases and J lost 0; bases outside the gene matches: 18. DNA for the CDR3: TGCGCCAGCAGCCCCACCTCGCAGGGGGCGCTGCGGGACTCTGGGGCCAACGTCCTGACTTTC. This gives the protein CASSPTSQGALRDSGANVLTF.